This T cell receptor beta chain was retrieved from a study of T cell responses to AZD1222 COVID-19 vaccine. The table came from immunoSEQ multiplex PCR; TCRdb's copy has only in-frame clones and leaves some out. Of fewer than 150,000 clones listed, about 87% are singletons. Findings and caveats of the study: Elevations in Spike-specific TCR breadth and depth followed administration of two AZD1222 doses. Only after the peak T cell response were repertoires sampled. The study identified only six AZD1222 recipients as seropositive at baseline.

Regarding this clone: Its specificity is not known.

Specimen: peripheral blood, collected 28 days after the second AZD1222 dose. The sequence derives from an adult who received the AZD1222 COVID-19 vaccine.

The CDR3 region is CASSPLAGWADTQYF. CDR3 DNA: TGTGCCAGCAGCCCCCTAGCGGGGTGGGCAGATACGCAGTATTTT. This chain joins TRBV7-2 and TRBJ2-3, with 9 nucleotides matching TRBD2. The CDR3 spans 15 residues. V lost 5 bases, J lost 4 bases, and 7 bases stayed unmatched. Looked up from germline, CDR1 is SGHTA and CDR2 is FQGNSA.